Presented here are 32 T cell receptor beta chains from one specimen sequenced in a study of T cells after yellow fever vaccination. Each CDR3 protein is one row after TCRdb ran MiXCR on the 5' RACE reads. The table lists a few hundred thousand distinct CDR3 sequences, roughly 5.6% of them singletons, with 2.5% to 4% in the top ten. The specimen comprised CD4+ T cells sorted from PBMCs, sampled on the day of the yellow fever booster vaccination. These receptor sequences come from a young man who received the YFV17D yellow fever vaccine.

V and J are TRBV4-2 and TRBJ2-2; D could derive from TRBD1 or TRBD2 (6 bases each). The CDR3 is 16 residues long. Trimming took off 0 bases at V and 7 bases at J, with 15 bases between the two ends. CDR1 and CDR2 from the germline V gene are LGHNA and YNFKEQ. The CDR3 region has the DNA TGTGCCAGCAGCCAAGAAGGCCGGGGGCGGAACGGGGAGCTGTTTTTT. Translating it yields CASSQEGRGRNGELFF.

The V call is TRBV4-1, the J call TRBJ1-6; TRBD1 is a possible D gene (5 bases). V was pared by 4 bases and J by 6 bases, with 13 bases between. This CDR3 region has 15 residues. Germline V gene lookup returns CDR1 MGHRA and CDR2 YSYEKL. In nucleotides, the CDR3 is TGCGCCAGCAGCCCCTCGGGAGGGGTTAATTCACCCCTCCACTTT. Encoded protein: CASSPSGGVNSPLHF.

This sequence joins TRBV10-3 and TRBJ1-1, with unresolved D. There are 16 residues in the CDR3. The V end lost 2 bases, the J end lost 1 base, and 14 bases lay between the germline ends. Germline lookup yields CDR1 ENHRY and CDR2 SYGVKD. CDR3 sequence reads: CAISEKLEEWNTEAFF. The CDR3 nucleotides are TGTGCCATCAGTGAGAAACTCGAGGAATGGAACACTGAAGCTTTCTTT.

J is TRBJ2-7 and V is TRBV18, with TRBD1 as a possible D gene (6 bases). Germline V gene lookup returns CDR1 KGHSH and CDR2 LQKENI. The CDR3 length is 14 residues. Trimming cost V 2 bases and J 3 bases, with 11 bases left between them. CDR3 in amino acids: CASSPYQGHYEQYV. The CDR3 DNA follows: TGTGCCAGCTCACCATATCAGGGGCACTACGAGCAGTACGTC.

In its sample, this clonotype was seen a few times. The chain is built from TRBV7-3 and TRBJ2-3, with TRBD2 matching over 15 bases. After removal of 10 bases from V and 2 bases from J, the junction contained 13 bases not matched to a gene. The CDR3 is made up of 18 amino acids. Germline CDR1 reads SGHTA; CDR2 reads FQGTGA. The CDR3 sequence is CATLRTSGGVTHTDTQYF. Here the CDR3 DNA reads TGTGCCACCCTCCGGACTAGCGGGGGGGTCACACACACAGATACGCAGTATTTT. The full variable domain, completed using reference TRBV7-3 and TRBJ2-3, is GAGVSQTPSNKVTEKGKYVELRCDPISGHTALYWYRQSLGQGPEFLIYFQGTGAADDSGLPNDRFFAVRPEGSVSTLKIQRTERGDSAVYLCATLRTSGGVTHTDTQYFGPGTRLTVL.

This clonotype was recorded at least ten times. The chain recombines TRBV12-3 or TRBV12-4 with TRBJ2-1; D uncertain. V lost 1 base and J lost 6, with 4 bases in between. The CDR3 runs 12 residues. The CDR3 nucleotides read TGTGCCAGCAGTTTAGGCTTCAATGAGCAGTTCTTC. This codes for CASSLGFNEQFF.

On this clonotype: A read error may produce the germline difference seen at one junction end. This chain connects TRBV4-2 to TRBJ2-6; D remains ambiguous. The CDR3 has 15 residues. Germline V gives CDR1 LGHNA, CDR2 YNFKEQ. CDR3 loop: CASSQDLHRANVMTF. DNA for the CDR3: TGTGCCAGCAGCCAAGATCTTCACCGGGCCAACGTCATGACTTTC.

Only a few counts were recorded for this clonotype. The CDR3 nucleotides are TGTGCCAGCAGCCAAGTCCCGGAGTACTATGGCTACACCTTC. Amino acids: CASSQVPEYYGYTF. The chain has TRBV3-1 and TRBJ1-2; D unresolved. The germline V and J ends were trimmed by 1 base and 3 bases, with 9 bases remaining between them. Germline V gene lookup returns CDR1 LGHDT and CDR2 YNNKEL (reference sequence). This CDR3 region has 14 residues.

The sample holds a few counts of this clonotype. V gene TRBV5-1 combines with J gene TRBJ1-6; D remains ambiguous. V was shortened by 1 base and J by 3 bases, with 11 bases between the two germline ends. Germline V gives CDR1 SGHRS, CDR2 YFSETQ. This CDR3 region has 16 residues. In DNA, the CDR3 is TGCGCCAGCAGCTTGACTTCCGGGCGCTATAATTCACCCCTCCACTTT. Encoded protein: CASSLTSGRYNSPLHF. Based on the CDR3 plus reference TRBV5-1 and TRBJ1-6, the full variable domain is KAGVTQTPRYLIKTRGQQVTLSCSPISGHRSVSWYQQTPGQGLQFLFEYFSETQRNKGNFPGRFSGRQFSNSRSEMNVSTLELGDSALYLCASSLTSGRYNSPLHFGNGTRLTVT.

This clonotype was detected a few times. The V gene is TRBV4-2, the J gene TRBJ1-2; D ambiguous. Germline V gives CDR1 LGHNA, CDR2 YNFKEQ. Trimming left V 0 bases short and J 4 bases short, with 12 bases between. CDR3 length: 15 residues. CDR3 sequence reads: CASSQDNGILYGYTF. CDR3 nucleotides: TGTGCCAGCAGCCAAGATAACGGCATTCTCTATGGCTACACCTTC.

The V and J genes are TRBV30 and TRBJ1-2; D is undetermined. The CDR3 runs 14 residues. The germline V gene encodes CDR1 GTSNPN and CDR2 SVGIG (reference sequence). The V and J ends lost 0 bases and 5 bases respectively, with 13 bases between them. The CDR3 spells CAWSVPWGGYGYTF. In nucleotides, the CDR3 is TGTGCCTGGAGTGTACCCTGGGGTGGGTATGGCTACACCTTC.

The chain couples TRBV20-1 to TRBJ2-1, with TRBD2 matching over 7 bases. V lost 6 bases, J lost 5 bases, and 10 bases stayed unmatched. The CDR3 sequence is 14 residues long. Germline CDR1 is DFQATT and CDR2 is SNEGSKA (reference sequence). This CDR3 is CSARGGTPDNEQFF. In DNA form, the CDR3 reads TGCAGTGCCCGGGGAGGGACGCCAGACAATGAGCAGTTCTTC.

This clonotype occurred many times. This chain connects TRBV7-2 to TRBJ2-7, with no clear D. This CDR3 has 13 residues. Germline CDR1 reads SGHTA; CDR2 reads FQGNSA. V dropped 5 bases and J dropped 4 bases, with 12 bases sitting between them. The CDR3 loop is CASSLSRRYEQYF. The CDR3 bases are TGTGCCAGCAGCCTGTCGAGACGGTACGAGCAGTACTTC.

The rearrangement uses TRBV6-1 and TRBJ2-1; D perhaps matches TRBD1 (6 bases). Germline V gene sequence: CDR1 MNHNS, CDR2 SASEGT. V was shortened by 7 bases and J by 8 bases, with 12 bases between the two germline ends. This CDR3 contains 12 residues. CDR3 in amino acids: CASTANRDEQFF. The CDR3 nucleotides are TGTGCCAGCACCGCGAACAGGGATGAGCAGTTCTTC.

This clonotype appeared a few times. This chain joins TRBV6-5 and TRBJ1-2, with D hard to call. In germline, CDR1 is MNHEY, CDR2 SVGAGI. The CDR3 runs 16 residues. V lost 0 bases to trimming and J lost 8 bases, with 19 bases between them. The DNA of the CDR3 is TGTGCCAGCAGTTACTCCCTATCGTGGACGGGAGAAGGCTACACCTTC. Translating gives CASSYSLSWTGEGYTF.

This clonotype was counted at least ten times. The V call is TRBV7-2, the J call TRBJ1-2; 10 positions match TRBD1. CDR3 length: 13 amino acids. Germline V lookup: CDR1 SGHTA, CDR2 FQGNSA. Trimming at V came to 6 bases and at J to 7 bases, leaving 5 bases not matched to a gene. The CDR3 here is CASSPGQGLGYTF. The CDR3 bases are TGTGCCAGCAGTCCGGGACAGGGGCTTGGCTACACCTTC.

This clonotype has only a few counts. The rearrangement links TRBV5-1 to TRBJ2-1; D remains ambiguous. Per the germline V gene, CDR1 is SGHRS and CDR2 is YFSETQ. Trimming pared 4 bases from V and 9 bases from J, leaving 20 bases between. CDR3 length equals 15 residues. The CDR3 DNA is TGCGCCAGCAGCATCCTCACTGGGTCGAGTGGTGAGCAGTTCTTC. It is translated as CASSILTGSSGEQFF.

This clonotype came up many times. The chain carries TRBV29-1 and TRBJ2-1, with 8 positions matching TRBD2. From germline, CDR1 is SQVTM and CDR2 ANQGSEA. This CDR3 comprises 13 residues. J lost 9 bases, V lost 6 bases, and 10 bases had no gene match. CDR3 region: CSVGGGVHVEQFF. The CDR3 nucleotides read TGCAGCGTCGGGGGGGGGGTACACGTTGAGCAGTTCTTC.

This clonotype has more than one count but fewer than ten. The chain recombines TRBV5-6 with TRBJ1-3; possibly TRBD1 for D (5 bases). From germline, CDR1 is SGHDT and CDR2 YYEEEE. CDR3 length equals 14 residues. Trimming removed 2 bases at V and 7 bases at J, with 13 bases between. For the CDR3, the DNA is TGTGCCAGCAGCTTCGAGGGGCTTTGGAACACCATATATTTT. Protein: CASSFEGLWNTIYF.

There are many counts of this clonotype. V is TRBV6-2 or TRBV6-3 and J is TRBJ2-1, with a weak D call TRBD2 (6 bases). The germline V gene has CDR1 MNHEY and CDR2 SVGEGT. Trimming pared 7 bases from V and 2 bases from J, leaving 15 bases between. This CDR3 contains 15 residues. CDR3 loop: CASTTQGGTYNEQFF. Here the CDR3 DNA reads TGTGCCAGCACGACGCAGGGAGGTACCTACAATGAGCAGTTCTTC.

There are a few counts of this clonotype. The chain is built from TRBV9 and TRBJ2-3, with 8 bases identical to TRBD2. The germline CDR1 and CDR2 sequences are SGDLS and YYNGEE. V shed 4 bases, J shed 12 bases, and the junction held 19 bases outside the gene matches. This CDR3 comprises 16 residues. CDR3 amino acids: CASSSLTAGALGIQYF. The CDR3 DNA reads as TGTGCCAGCAGCTCCCTCACAGCGGGGGCCCTGGGTATACAGTATTTT. Drawing the rest from reference TRBV9 and TRBJ2-3, the complete variable domain is DSGVTQTPKHLITATGQRVTLRCSPRSGDLSVYWYQQSLDQGLQFLIQYYNGEERAKGNILERFSAQQFPDLHSELNLSSLELGDSALYFCASSSLTAGALGIQYFGPGTRLTVL.

This clonotype was counted ten times or more. The chain employs TRBV7-2 and TRBJ1-2; TRBD1 matches at 9 bases. J lost 4 bases, V lost 4 bases, and 7 bases had no gene match. CDR1 is SGHTA, CDR2 FQGNSA, per germline. The CDR3 consists of 15 residues. CDR3 nucleotide sequence: TGTGCCAGCAGCTCGAGCCGGGACAGGGTCTATGGCTACACCTTC. It specifies CASSSSRDRVYGYTF.

This clonotype came up many times. The chain has TRBV5-5 and TRBJ2-1; 9 bases fit TRBD1. Trimming removed 5 bases from V and 6 bases from J; junction bases left unmatched: 6. This CDR3 has 14 residues. CDR1 is SGHKS and CDR2 is YYEKEE in the germline V gene (reference sequence). Here the CDR3 reads CASRPGTGLNEQFF. The CDR3 DNA follows: TGTGCCAGCAGGCCCGGGACAGGGCTCAATGAGCAGTTCTTC.

The chain's CDR3 is CASSVTSGEYNEQFF. CDR3 DNA: TGTGCCAGCAGCGTGACTAGCGGGGAGTACAATGAGCAGTTCTTC. The chain uses TRBV9 and TRBJ2-1; 11 nucleotides agree with TRBD2. Trimming took 2 bases from V and 4 from J; bases not matched to a gene: 2. The CDR3 is 15 residues long. The germline V gene has CDR1 SGDLS and CDR2 YYNGEE.

Only a few counts were recorded for this clonotype. The chain links TRBV21-1 to TRBJ2-4; the table assigns TRBD1, which was not confirmed against the DNA. TRBV21-1 is annotated as a pseudogene. The CDR3 extends over 16 amino acids. The CDR3 sequence is CASSKDRTPELAIQYF. The DNA of the CDR3 is TGTGCCAGCAGCAAAGACAGGACCCCCGAACTGGCCATTCAGTACTTC.

The sample holds a few counts of this clonotype. The CDR3 region is CASSLATQGAGTQYF. The DNA for the CDR3 is TGCGCCAGCAGCTTGGCCACACAGGGGGCAGGGACCCAGTACTTC. The chain is built from TRBV5-1 and TRBJ2-5, with 9 bases lining up with TRBD1. V was pared by 0 bases and J by 7 bases, with 7 bases of the junction left unmatched. Germline CDR1 and CDR2: SGHRS and YFSETQ. This CDR3 comprises 15 residues.

This clonotype was recorded at least ten times. This sequence joins TRBV11-2 and TRBJ2-7, with 8 bases fitting TRBD1. This CDR3 has 14 amino acids. Unmatched junction bases numbered 8, after V lost 7 bases and J lost 3 bases. Looked up from germline, CDR1 is SGHAT and CDR2 is FQNNGV. CDR3 DNA sequence: TGTGCCAGCAACGAAGATGGGACAGGCTACGAGCAGTACTTC. Encoded protein: CASNEDGTGYEQYF.

The rearrangement joins TRBV6-4 to TRBJ1-6; 7 nucleotides match TRBD1. There are 14 residues in the CDR3. V dropped 3 bases and J dropped 7; count of bases not matched to a gene: 3. In germline, CDR1 is MRHNA, CDR2 SNTAGT. Here the CDR3 reads CASSEQGMNSPLHF. CDR3 DNA: TGTGCCAGCAGTGAACAGGGGATGAATTCACCCCTCCACTTT.

The J gene is TRBJ2-1, the V gene TRBV2; TRBD2 aligns across 12 bases. The CDR3 extends over 12 amino acids. The V segment lost 6 bases and the J segment 10 bases; nucleotides outside the gene matches: 1. Per the germline V gene, CDR1 is SNHLY and CDR2 is FYNNEI. DNA of the CDR3: TGTGCCAGCAGCGGACTAGCGGGGGAGCAGTTCTTC. This translates into CASSGLAGEQFF.

V usage is TRBV4-3 and J usage is TRBJ2-7; D may be TRBD2 (6 bases). Trimming took 3 bases from V and 3 from J, leaving 15 bases between them. The length of the CDR3 is 15 residues. Germline assignment: CDR1 LGHNA and CDR2 YSLEER. The DNA of the CDR3 is TGCGCCAGCAGCCATGTAGAGAGGAGGGGCTACGAGCAGTACTTC. As protein: CASSHVERRGYEQYF.

This clonotype was detected only a few times. The genes are TRBV9 and TRBJ2-6; D unresolved. Germline lookup yields CDR1 SGDLS and CDR2 YYNGEE. The CDR3 has 15 amino acids. The V end lost 0 bases, the J end lost 0 bases, and 4 bases lay between the germline ends. The CDR3 DNA reads TGTGCCAGCAGCGTAGACTTCTCTGGGGCCAACGTCCTGACTTTC. This sequence encodes CASSVDFSGANVLTF.

This clonotype was seen a few times. The V gene is TRBV3-1, the J gene TRBJ2-7; 8 bases line up with TRBD2. After removal of 5 bases from V and 6 bases from J, the junction contained 3 bases not matched to a gene. Germline CDR1 LGHDT, CDR2 YNNKEL (reference sequence). The CDR3 has 12 amino acids. CDR3 sequence reads: CASSSGGLEQYF. DNA for the CDR3: TGTGCCAGCAGCTCGGGGGGGCTCGAGCAGTACTTC.